This T cell receptor (beta chain) was sequenced for a study of breast tumors, draining lymph nodes, adjacent tissues. General observations from the study: The lymph node origin of tumor T cells was framed as consistent with a hypothesis, not demonstrated. Compared with basal-like, luminal-like tumors shared significantly more repertoire with nontumor tissue. The data were judged consistent with most tumor T cells coming from lymph node and expanding in tumor. Tumor repertoires ranked between lymph nodes and nontumor tissue in diversity, with V and J gene preferences.

This clonotype was seen at least ten times. What it recognizes is unknown. TCRdb recomputed calls from the multiplex PCR reads with MiXCR, one row per CDR3 protein. The sample lists under 150,000 distinct CDR3 sequences; just under 20% were seen once. Axillary draining lymph nodes of breast cancer patients supplied the node samples. The CDR3 loop spans 13 amino acids. Germline V gene lookup returns CDR1 SNHLY and CDR2 FYNNEI. V was pared by 8 bases and J by 4 bases, with 6 bases of the junction left unmatched. This chain connects TRBV2 to TRBJ2-3; TRBD1 aligns across 7 bases. The specimen sequenced was axillary lymph node tissue. This clonotype originated in a female donor with breast cancer. Some clones in this sample may be carry-over from other donors' samples. CDR3 protein: CASQTGYADTQYF. The CDR3 DNA sequence: TGTGCCAGCCAGACAGGGTACGCAGATACGCAGTATTTT.